This T cell receptor (beta chain) was retrieved from a study of early T cells in non-severe SARS-CoV-2 infection. Study information: RNA in bulk from unsorted whole blood was sequenced, and chains were unpaired.

The study's findings and limits: A preference for anti-spike CD8 responses marked VDJdb matching, which missed private and CD4 specificities.

Remarks on this clonotype: As yet, its antigen is unknown.

Individual cDNA molecules carried attached unique molecular identifiers. TCRdb analysed the 5' RACE reads with MiXCR anew, one entry per CDR3 protein. Counted here are tens of thousands of distinct CDR3 sequences, around an eighth occurring once; the ten biggest clones make up approximately 2.6%. Trimming shortened V by 0 bases and J by 3 bases, and 2 bases separated the two germline ends. CDR1 MDHEN and CDR2 SYDVKM come from the germline V gene. CDR3 length: 12 amino acids. The sample in question was whole blood, obtained at baseline. The sequence was obtained from an adult who was a healthcare worker with PCR-confirmed SARS-CoV-2 infection or an uninfected control (not recorded which). The chain employs TRBV28 and TRBJ1-2; D gene unclear. CDR3 amino acids: CASSLWDYGYTF. CDR3 in DNA: TGTGCCAGCAGTTTATGGGACTATGGCTACACCTTC.